This paragraph covers one T cell receptor beta chain sequence. What it binds is unknown. These data originate in a study of cytomegalovirus exposure and HLA in healthy donors. Whole-study findings and limits: Serostatus for CMV was the only available immune exposure information. Exclusion as indistinguishable affected some V segments, including TRBV6-2 and TRBV6-3. Later genetic work tied a missense DCLRE1C variant to beta-chain V and J trimming.

Vbeta (60) and Jbeta (13) primers were used in the PCR. Only in-frame clones appear in the TCRdb table, and some are missing; sequencing was by immunoSEQ multiplex PCR. The sample has some 110,000 clones; 82% are singletons. Germline trimming cut 2 bases from V and 4 bases from J; bases unmatched to any gene: 6. The CDR3 consists of 16 residues. Germline CDR1 reads SGHRS; CDR2 reads YFSETQ. The TCR originated in a young man in good health and CMV-seropositive. Sequencing was performed on PBMCs. The chain links TRBV5-1 to TRBJ2-6; 7 nucleotides align to TRBD1. The CDR3: CASSLQGLSGANVLTF. The CDR3 bases are TGCGCCAGCAGCTTACAGGGGCTGTCCGGGGCCAACGTCCTGACTTTC.